The T cell receptor beta chain under discussion was sequenced for a study of glioma-infiltrating T cells after dendritic cell vaccination. As to time point: after dendritic cell vaccination, including at tumor progression/relapse. Germline V CDR1 and CDR2: MNHEY, SMNVEV (reference sequence). CDR3 length: 13 amino acids. The V gene lost 2 bases and the J gene lost 8 bases, with 12 bases spanning the gap. Amplification used 60 V beta primers and 13 J beta primers. Only in-frame clones appear in the TCRdb table, and some are missing; sequencing was by immunoSEQ multiplex PCR. The table lists roughly 60,000 clones, about four fifths of them singletons, with about a sixth in the top ten.

The chain links TRBV27 to TRBJ1-2; TRBD1 is a possible D gene (6 bases). The specimen comprised blood, sampled after dendritic cell vaccination. This receptor was identified in a human donor with glioblastoma. Here the CDR3 reads CASSLHRVGGYTF. CDR3 nucleotide sequence: TGTGCCAGCAGTTTACACAGGGTTGGCGGCTACACCTTC.